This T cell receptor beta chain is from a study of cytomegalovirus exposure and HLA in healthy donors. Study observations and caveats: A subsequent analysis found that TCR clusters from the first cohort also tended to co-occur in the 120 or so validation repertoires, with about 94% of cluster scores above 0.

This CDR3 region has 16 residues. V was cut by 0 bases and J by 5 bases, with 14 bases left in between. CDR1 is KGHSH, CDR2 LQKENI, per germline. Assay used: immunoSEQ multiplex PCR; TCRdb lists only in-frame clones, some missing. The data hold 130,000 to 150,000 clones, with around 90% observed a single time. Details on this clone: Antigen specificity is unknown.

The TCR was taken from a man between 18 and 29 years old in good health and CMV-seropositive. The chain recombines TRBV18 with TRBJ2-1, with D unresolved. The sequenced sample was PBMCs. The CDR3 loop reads CASSPPSEQWDNEQFF. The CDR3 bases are TGTGCCAGCTCACCACCAAGCGAGCAGTGGGACAATGAGCAGTTCTTC.